Following are 22 T cell receptor beta chains from one sample sequenced in a study of blood T cell repertoires in COVID-19. Method: immunoSEQ multiplex PCR; TCRdb's copy keeps in-frame clones and lacks some. There are about 260,000 clones in the sample; 87% occur only once, and approximately 2.3% lies in the top ten. The sequencing sample was made of peripheral blood. Receptor source: a woman in her forties or fifties with acute or convalescent COVID-19.

The chain uses TRBV14 and TRBJ2-2; D is uncertain. The CDR3 runs 13 residues. Trimming removed 4 bases from V and 1 base from J, with 4 bases in between. Germline loops: CDR1 SGHDN, CDR2 FVKESK. CDR3 loop: CASSRLNTGELFF. Here the CDR3 DNA reads TGTGCCAGCAGCCGACTGAACACCGGGGAGCTGTTTTTT.

The CDR3 DNA follows: TGTGCCAGCAGTTTATGGCTTGAGGATTACAATGAGCAGTTCTTC. It translates to CASSLWLEDYNEQFF. The V and J genes are TRBV28 and TRBJ2-1; D is undetermined. CDR1 and CDR2 from the germline V gene are MDHEN and SYDVKM. V gave up 0 bases and J gave up 4 bases, with 10 bases separating them. There are 15 residues in the CDR3.

The chain carries TRBV6-5 and TRBJ1-2; TRBD1 is a possible D gene (6 bases). V lost 4 bases and J 3 bases, leaving 12 bases between the germline ends. There are 14 residues in the CDR3. CDR1 and CDR2 from the germline V gene are MNHEY and SVGAGI. This CDR3 is CASSSGDGDYGYTF. CDR3 in DNA: TGTGCCAGCAGTTCAGGGGACGGAGACTATGGCTACACCTTC.

The CDR3 coding sequence is TGTGCCAGCAGCTTAGCGCTGAAATCGGACGAGCAGTACTTC. It is translated as CASSLALKSDEQYF. The J gene is TRBJ2-7, the V gene TRBV7-2; D gene unclear. The CDR3 is 14 residues long. V was trimmed by 0 bases and J by 5 bases, leaving 11 bases between them. The germline V gene has CDR1 SGHTA and CDR2 FQGNSA. Complete variable domain (other parts from reference TRBV7-2 and TRBJ2-7): GAGVSQSPSNKVTEKGKDVELRCDPISGHTALYWYRQSLGQGLEFLIYFQGNSAPDKSGLPSDRFSAERTGGSVSTLTIQRTQQEDSAVYLCASSLALKSDEQYFGPGTRLTVT.

The rearrangement links TRBV9 to TRBJ2-7; TRBD1 matches at 8 bases. The CDR3 is 15 residues long. The V and J ends lost 1 base and 4 bases, in that order; junction bases with no gene match: 7. Looked up from germline, CDR1 is SGDLS and CDR2 is YYNGEE. The CDR3 bases are TGTGCCAGCAGCGTACAGGGGGCTCGGGGTTACGAGCAGTACTTC. Amino acid sequence: CASSVQGARGYEQYF.

V usage is TRBV27 and J usage is TRBJ2-2; 8 positions agree with TRBD1. V gave up 1 base and J gave up 2 bases; unmatched junction bases: 6. Germline CDR1 reads MNHEY; CDR2 reads SMNVEV (reference sequence). The CDR3 is 17 amino acids. For the CDR3, the DNA is TGTGCCAGCAGTTTATGGCCTGGACAGGGCAACACCGGGGAGCTGTTTTTT. Protein: CASSLWPGQGNTGELFF.

This chain links TRBV28 with TRBJ1-5; 9 bases match TRBD1. The CDR3 length is 15 residues. V shed 6 bases and J 5 bases; nucleotides not matched to a gene: 8. Per germline, CDR1 MDHEN and CDR2 SYDVKM. The chain's CDR3 is CASRYRDREYQPQHF. The CDR3 DNA sequence: TGTGCCAGCAGATACCGGGACAGGGAATATCAGCCCCAGCATTTT.

The J gene is TRBJ2-3, the V gene TRBV15; 10 positions match TRBD2. Trimming took 0 bases from V and 5 from J; bases not matched to a gene: 11. Germline CDR1 is LNHNV and CDR2 is YYDKDF (reference sequence). The CDR3 contains 18 residues. The CDR3 protein is CATSRDPGLAGVLDTQYF. CDR3 coding DNA: TGTGCCACCAGCAGAGATCCCGGGCTAGCGGGAGTGCTAGATACGCAGTATTTT. Using reference TRBV15 and TRBJ2-3 for the parts outside the CDR3, the full variable domain is DAMVIQNPRYQVTQFGKPVTLSCSQTLNHNVMYWYQQKSSQAPKLLFHYYDKDFNNEADTPDNFQSRRPNTSFCFLDIRSPGLGDTAMYLCATSRDPGLAGVLDTQYFGPGTRLTVL.

The V and J genes are TRBV7-2 and TRBJ2-1; 7 bases are shared with TRBD2. Germline values: CDR1 SGHTA, CDR2 FQGNSA. CDR3 length equals 16 residues. The J segment lost 7 bases and the V segment lost 5 bases, leaving 14 bases of the junction unmatched. CDR3 protein: CASSPSVLASRNEQFF. CDR3 in DNA: TGTGCCAGCAGCCCCTCGGTACTAGCGAGTCGTAATGAGCAGTTCTTC.

The V gene is TRBV24-1, the J gene TRBJ2-6; TRBD2 matches 13 bases. The CDR3 consists of 19 residues. V was pared by 3 bases and J by 0 bases, with 4 bases of the junction left unmatched. Germline CDR1 reads KGHDR; CDR2 reads SFDVKD. CDR3 residues: CATSDLGTSGTSGANVLTF. The DNA for the CDR3 is TGTGCCACCAGTGATCTCGGGACTAGCGGGACCTCTGGGGCCAACGTCCTGACTTTC.

The CDR3 DNA reads TGTGCCAGCTCACCGGGACTAGCGGGGGGCGCCAATGAGCAGTTCTTC. Amino acids: CASSPGLAGGANEQFF. The chain recombines TRBV18 with TRBJ2-1; 15 nucleotides align to TRBD2. Germline V lookup: CDR1 KGHSH, CDR2 LQKENI. CDR3 length equals 16 residues. Unmatched junction bases numbered 3, after V lost 3 bases and J lost 6 bases.

The chain carries TRBV27 and TRBJ2-1; D possibly corresponds to TRBD2 (5 bases). The germline V gene has CDR1 MNHEY and CDR2 SMNVEV (reference sequence). The length of the CDR3 is 16 residues. V was shortened by 5 bases and J by 0 bases, with 14 bases between the two germline ends. The CDR3 sequence is CASSPGAGYSYNEQFF. CDR3 sequence (DNA): TGTGCCAGCAGTCCAGGTGCGGGCTACTCCTACAATGAGCAGTTCTTC.

This clone turned up a few times. The chain joins TRBV28 to TRBJ1-1; 7 bases map to TRBD1. The CDR3 spans 15 residues. Germline V gives CDR1 MDHEN, CDR2 SYDVKM. With 6 bases clipped from V and 1 base from J, the junction kept 8 bases outside the gene matches. The CDR3 DNA is TGTGCCAGCAGCTCCACCGGGACAGCGAACACTGAAGCTTTCTTT. Translation gives CASSSTGTANTEAFF.

The DNA of the CDR3 is TGTGCCAGCAGCTTAACCCGGGACTCCGAAGGCCACGAGCAGTACTTC. This encodes CASSLTRDSEGHEQYF. V and J are TRBV7-9 and TRBJ2-7; D is perhaps TRBD2 (6 bases). Trimming cost V 2 bases and J 5 bases, with 19 bases left between them. Germline V gene sequence: CDR1 SEHNR, CDR2 FQNEAQ (reference sequence). There are 16 residues in the CDR3.

As to this clone: The identical CDR3 is also encoded by other nucleotide sequences in the sample. The chain combines TRBV27 with TRBJ1-5; D perhaps matches TRBD1 (6 bases). Germline loops: CDR1 MNHEY, CDR2 SMNVEV (reference sequence). The CDR3 consists of 13 residues. Trimming removed 6 bases from V and 7 bases from J, with 13 bases in between. In nucleotides, the CDR3 is TGTGCCAGCAGCTTACAGGGAGGACAGCCCCAGCATTTT. Protein: CASSLQGGQPQHF.

CDR3 nucleotides: TGTGCCAGCAGTCGGGACAGGGAGTCCCGTGAAGCTTTCTTT. It specifies CASSRDRESREAFF. The chain recombines TRBV6-5 with TRBJ1-1; TRBD1 aligns across 9 bases. The germline CDR1 and CDR2 sequences are MNHEY and SVGAGI. V shed 5 bases, J shed 7 bases, and the junction held 8 bases outside the gene matches. This CDR3 contains 14 residues.

The V and J genes are TRBV7-8 and TRBJ2-3, with 8 nucleotides matching TRBD1. The CDR3 has 16 amino acids. V lost 5 bases to trimming and J lost 0 bases; unmatched junction nucleotides: 7. CDR1 is SGHVS and CDR2 is FQNEAQ in the germline V gene. CDR3 coding DNA: TGTGCCAGCAGCCCTTGGACAGGGAGGAGCACAGATACGCAGTATTTT. Residues: CASSPWTGRSTDTQYF.

The chain employs TRBV3-1 (or the pseudogene TRBV3-2) and TRBJ1-2; D is unclear. CDR1 LGHDT and CDR2 YNNKEL come from the germline V gene (reference sequence). Trimming removed 0 bases at V and 8 bases at J, with 10 bases between. The CDR3 totals 13 residues. This CDR3 reads CASSQEAPGGYTF. For the CDR3, the DNA is TGTGCCAGCAGCCAAGAGGCCCCCGGGGGCTACACCTTC.

This clone was observed a handful of times. The chain employs TRBV28 and TRBJ2-3; 7 nucleotides match TRBD2. The germline V gene has CDR1 MDHEN and CDR2 SYDVKM. Losses at the gene ends were 6 bases for V and 5 bases for J; bases not matched to a gene: 23. The CDR3 runs to 19 residues. The CDR3 region is CASRVRSYSGRAGGDTQYF. DNA of the CDR3: TGTGCCAGCAGAGTACGATCCTATAGCGGGCGCGCGGGTGGAGATACGCAGTATTTT.

The chain couples TRBV6-1 to TRBJ2-3; maybe TRBD1 (6 bases). The CDR3 is 12 residues long. Germline loops: CDR1 MNHNS, CDR2 SASEGT. V lost 3 bases and J 8 bases, leaving 9 bases between the germline ends. CDR3 in amino acids: CASSELGGTQYF. The CDR3 region has the DNA TGTGCCAGCAGTGAGTTAGGGGGTACGCAGTATTTT.

This clone appeared a few times. The V and J genes are TRBV5-5 and TRBJ2-7; perhaps TRBD1 as D (5 bases). The V and J ends lost 3 bases and 9 bases respectively, with 16 bases between them. The germline CDR1 and CDR2 sequences are SGHKS and YYEKEE (reference sequence). The CDR3 consists of 13 residues. Here the CDR3 DNA reads TGTGCCAGCAGCTCGTCGACAGATACGAGGCAGTACTTC. Residues: CASSSSTDTRQYF.

V and J are TRBV6-5 and TRBJ2-3; a possible D gene is TRBD2 (6 bases). CDR1 MNHEY and CDR2 SVGAGI come from the germline V gene. V lost 7 bases and J 4 bases, leaving 18 bases between the germline ends. The CDR3 extends over 15 amino acids. The CDR3 is CASTLTGTGADTQYF. The CDR3 nucleotides read TGTGCCAGCACCTTAACCGGGACTGGCGCAGATACGCAGTATTTT.